This T cell receptor beta chain was captured by sequencing in a study of blood T cell repertoires in COVID-19. Study details: Samples representing acute and convalescent COVID-19 were sourced from the United States, Italy and Spain. Sample material is recorded as cDNA or gDNA derived from T cells, B-cell-depleted T cells, or PBMCs.

Germline values: CDR1 KGHDR, CDR2 SFDVKD. The CDR3 loop spans 17 amino acids. J was trimmed by 2 bases and V by 2 bases; bases with no gene match: 3. Study processing details: How many nucleated cells were present was estimated from reference gene primer amplification. Repertoires were generated with immunoSEQ multiplex PCR, while TCRdb's copy carries only in-frame clones and drops some. That table supplies the V and J calls and clone size; D and trimming were determined from the DNA. Of about 200,000 clones listed, around 83% are singletons. The gene calls are TRBV24-1 and TRBJ2-1; 12 bases agree with TRBD2. What was sequenced was peripheral blood. This clonotype was sampled from a woman in her fifties or sixties with acute or convalescent COVID-19. CDR3 sequence: CATSDSRLAGAYNEQFF. CDR3 DNA sequence: TGTGCCACCAGTGATTCTCGACTAGCGGGAGCCTACAATGAGCAGTTCTTC.